Presented here are 32 T cell receptor beta chains from one specimen sequenced in a study of human T cells and chemical hapten exposure. TCRdb reprocessed the RACE reads via MiXCR and lists one record per CDR3 protein. The table shows fewer than 200,000 distinct CDR3 sequences, with nearly 30% occurring only once. Time point denoted: pre-sensitization, week 0. Treatment meaning: therapeutic diphenylcyclopropenone sensitization with weekly scalp DPC. Source: whole blood, taken in connection with sensitization to the hapten diphenylcyclopropenone (DPC). The receptors were sampled from a woman aged 25 to 39 with alopecia areata. Some clones in this sample may be carry-over from other donors' samples.

The genes are TRBV6-2 or TRBV6-3 and TRBJ2-7, with a possible D match to TRBD1 (5 bases). CDR3 length: 14 amino acids. Germline assignment: CDR1 MNHEY and CDR2 SVGEGT. V lost 6 bases and J lost 5, with 17 bases in between. The CDR3: CASRDRQYGNEQYF. Written as DNA, the CDR3 is TGTGCCAGCAGAGACCGACAGTACGGAAACGAGCAGTACTTC.

This sequence joins TRBV28 and TRBJ1-5; D gene uncertain. The germline CDR1 and CDR2 sequences are MDHEN and SYDVKM. V was trimmed by 8 bases and J by 0 bases, leaving 5 bases between them. The CDR3 loop spans 12 amino acids. The CDR3 region has the DNA TGTGCCAGCGACGGTAGCAATCAGCCCCAGCATTTT. It translates to CASDGSNQPQHF.

J is TRBJ1-2 and V is TRBV6-4; no clear D gene. In germline, CDR1 is MRHNA, CDR2 SNTAGT. Trimming cost V 2 bases and J 10 bases, with 8 bases left between them. CDR3 size: 11 residues. CDR3 nucleotides: TGTGCCAGCAGTGACGGCAGAGACTACACCTTC. It specifies CASSDGRDYTF.

The chain recombines TRBV18 with TRBJ2-3; D is ambiguous. Trimming removed 3 bases from V and 6 bases from J, with 10 bases in between. The CDR3 loop spans 13 amino acids. Germline-derived CDR1 and CDR2 are KGHSH and LQKENI. The CDR3 region has the DNA TGTGCCAGCTCACCCGTCGCTGGTGATACGCAGTATTTT. This codes for CASSPVAGDTQYF.

This clonotype was counted only a few times. The gene calls are TRBV6-1 and TRBJ2-7; 7 bases match TRBD1. Germline V CDR1 and CDR2: MNHNS, SASEGT. V lost 7 bases, J lost 1 base, and 7 bases stayed unmatched. The CDR3 covers 14 residues. The CDR3 sequence: CASNLGQLSYEQYF. CDR3 in DNA: TGTGCCAGCAACCTGGGACAGTTATCCTACGAGCAGTACTTC.

V and J are TRBV4-2 and TRBJ2-5, with 7 positions matching TRBD2. This CDR3 is built from 14 residues. V gave up 4 bases and J gave up 1 base; unmatched junction bases: 3. CDR1 LGHNA and CDR2 YNFKEQ come from the germline V gene. The DNA of the CDR3 is TGTGCCAGCAGCCCTCGACTAGCCCAAGAGACCCAGTACTTC. Its protein is CASSPRLAQETQYF.

This clonotype has a handful of counts. The chain combines TRBV6-2 or TRBV6-3 with TRBJ1-5; 7 bases map to TRBD1. V lost 2 bases to trimming and J lost 7 bases; unmatched junction nucleotides: 2. From germline, CDR1 is MNHEY and CDR2 SVGEGT. This CDR3 spans 13 amino acids. This CDR3 is CASSYDRDQPQHF. The CDR3 bases are TGTGCCAGCAGTTACGACAGGGACCAGCCCCAGCATTTT.

As regards this clonotype: An end of the junction does not agree with germline; a read error may underlie this. The CDR3 sequence is CANSGLRRGESNEQFF. The CDR3 DNA is TGTGCCAACAGCGGACTGCGGCGGGGGGAGAGCAATGAGCAGTTCTTC. V and J are TRBV7-9 and TRBJ2-1, with 8 positions matching TRBD2. Germline V gene data show CDR1 as SEHNR and CDR2 as FQNEAQ (reference sequence). There are 16 residues in the CDR3.

J is TRBJ2-7 and V is TRBV29-1, with 9 bases aligning to TRBD2. V trimming: 5 bases; J trimming: 6 bases; junction bases outside the gene matches: 5. The germline V gene has CDR1 SQVTM and CDR2 ANQGSEA. The CDR3 consists of 12 residues. As DNA, the CDR3 is TGCAGCGTTATTATTAGCGGGAGCGAGCAGTACTTC. The encoded protein is CSVIISGSEQYF.

The chain combines TRBV4-3 with TRBJ1-4, with 7 bases identical to TRBD1. V shed 3 bases and J 4 bases; nucleotides not matched to a gene: 5. CDR3 length: 15 residues. Germline loops: CDR1 LGHNA, CDR2 YSLEER. Here the CDR3 reads CASSHSGGYNEKLFF. The CDR3 nucleotides read TGCGCCAGCAGCCACTCAGGGGGTTATAATGAAAAACTGTTTTTT.

This clonotype showed up just a few times. The chain has TRBV28 and TRBJ1-1; D not certain. Germline CDR1 and CDR2: MDHEN and SYDVKM. V was cut by 8 bases and J by 2 bases, with 15 bases left in between. There are 14 residues in the CDR3. Here the CDR3 DNA reads TGTGCCAGCCACCCCCCCGGGTTTAACACTGAAGCTTTCTTT. This codes for CASHPPGFNTEAFF. Based on the CDR3 plus reference TRBV28 and TRBJ1-1, the full variable domain is DVKVTQSSRYLVKRTGEKVFLECVQDMDHENMFWYRQDPGLGLRLIYFSYDVKMKEKGDIPEGYSVSREKKERFSLILESASTNQTSMYLCASHPPGFNTEAFFGQGTRLTVV.

The chain joins TRBV20-1 to TRBJ1-4; 7 bases align to TRBD1. Losses at the gene ends were 2 bases for V and 3 bases for J; bases not matched to a gene: 9. CDR1 and CDR2 (germline): DFQATT, SNEGSKA (reference sequence). CDR3 length: 16 amino acids. This CDR3 reads CSARRQGRSANEKLFF. Written as DNA, the CDR3 is TGCAGTGCTAGACGACAGGGTAGGAGTGCTAATGAAAAACTGTTTTTT.

This clonotype was observed once. The genes are TRBV6-2 or TRBV6-3 and TRBJ1-5; D unclear. Trimming removed 7 bases from V and 3 bases from J, with 13 bases in between. The germline CDR1 and CDR2 sequences are MNHEY and SVGEGT. The CDR3 is 14 residues long. The DNA of the CDR3 is TGTGCCAGCAAGAATAGTCGGCCCAATCAGCCCCAGCATTTT. Protein product: CASKNSRPNQPQHF.

As DNA, the CDR3 is TGTGCCAGCAGCCGGTCCGGTGGGGACGAGCAGTACTTC. Protein sequence: CASSRSGGDEQYF. The chain joins TRBV14 to TRBJ2-7; no firm D call. Trimming cost V 4 bases and J 5 bases, with 12 bases left between them. In germline, CDR1 is SGHDN, CDR2 FVKESK. This CDR3 is built from 13 residues.

In this sample, this clonotype turned up a few times. V is TRBV7-3 and J is TRBJ2-2; TRBD1 is a possible D gene (5 bases). The CDR3 contains 13 residues. Between the trimmed V and J ends, which lost 6 bases and 7 bases, there was a span of 12 bases. Per the germline V gene, CDR1 is SGHTA and CDR2 is FQGTGA. CDR3 sequence (DNA): TGTGCCAGCAGAGGGAAGACAGTCGGGGAGCTGTTTTTT. This gives the protein CASRGKTVGELFF.

The CDR3 DNA is TGTGCCAGCAGTGCCCACGGGACAGGGTATTCCTACGAGCAGTACTTC. Protein: CASSAHGTGYSYEQYF. The J gene is TRBJ2-7, the V gene TRBV6-5; 9 nucleotides match TRBD1. Germline V gives CDR1 MNHEY, CDR2 SVGAGI. V was pared by 5 bases and J by 1 base, with 9 bases of the junction left unmatched. The CDR3 sequence is 16 residues long.

This clonotype came up a few times. The chain couples TRBV28 to TRBJ2-2; 8 bases are shared with TRBD2. This CDR3 is 12 amino acids long. Germline CDR1 reads MDHEN; CDR2 reads SYDVKM. After removal of 8 bases from V and 9 bases from J, the junction contained 5 bases not matched to a gene. The CDR3 sequence: CASSTGGRELFF. CDR3 DNA sequence: TGTGCCAGCTCCACGGGGGGGCGGGAGCTGTTTTTT.

This clonotype was counted a single time. The chain employs TRBV27 and TRBJ1-3, with D possibly being TRBD1 (6 bases). The CDR3 sequence is 13 residues long. The V gene lost 6 bases and the J gene lost 2 bases, with 8 bases spanning the gap. The germline V gene has CDR1 MNHEY and CDR2 SMNVEV (reference sequence). DNA for the CDR3: TGTGCCAGCAGCAACAGGGCTGGAAACACCATATATTTT. Its translation: CASSNRAGNTIYF.

The chain is built from TRBV7-2 and TRBJ1-2; possible D gene TRBD1, 6 bases. Trimming stripped 5 bases from V and 3 bases from J, with 16 bases between. The germline V gene encodes CDR1 SGHTA and CDR2 FQGNSA. This CDR3 has 15 residues. CDR3 bases: TGTGCCAGCAGCCAGGGATTGCAGGGGTACTATGGCTACACCTTC. Protein: CASSQGLQGYYGYTF.

The rearrangement joins TRBV12-3 or TRBV12-4 to TRBJ2-1; 7 positions match TRBD2. The CDR3 is 16 residues long. The ends lost 4 bases at V and 4 bases at J; junction bases unmatched: 10. The CDR3 loop is CASSSSGTNPYNEQFF. The CDR3 DNA reads TGTGCCAGCAGTTCCTCCGGGACTAACCCATACAATGAGCAGTTCTTC.

The chain is built from TRBV7-2 and TRBJ2-5; D might be TRBD2 (5 bases). Germline CDR1 SGHTA, CDR2 FQGNSA. The CDR3 consists of 12 residues. V was clipped by 3 bases and J by 6 bases, with 8 bases between them. DNA for the CDR3: TGTGCCAGCAGCTTGGACTTTCAGACCCAGTACTTC. Translation: CASSLDFQTQYF.

This clonotype occurred a few times. The chain combines TRBV9 with TRBJ1-1, with a possible D match to TRBD1 (5 bases). The V gene's germline CDR1 is SGDLS and CDR2 YYNGEE. Trimming left V 4 bases short and J 4 bases short, with 11 bases between. The CDR3 spans 13 residues. CDR3 residues: CASSKGGATEAFF. CDR3 nucleotides: TGTGCCAGCAGCAAAGGAGGGGCCACTGAAGCTTTCTTT. Filled out from reference TRBV9 and TRBJ1-1, the complete variable domain reads DSGVTQTPKHLITATGQRVTLRCSPRSGDLSVYWYQQSLDQGLQFLIQYYNGEERAKGNILERFSAQQFPDLHSELNLSSLELGDSALYFCASSKGGATEAFFGQGTRLTVV.

This clonotype came up many times. This chain joins TRBV7-3 and TRBJ2-2; 11 nucleotides line up with TRBD2. The germline V gene has CDR1 SGHTA and CDR2 FQGTGA. With V trimmed by 4 bases and J by 4 bases, 2 bases remained unmatched. The CDR3 runs to 15 residues. The CDR3 loop reads CASSSGTSGTGELFF. The CDR3 nucleotides read TGTGCCAGCAGCTCCGGGACTAGCGGCACCGGGGAGCTGTTTTTT.

The chain joins TRBV7-6 to TRBJ2-3; D is perhaps TRBD2 (5 bases). From germline, CDR1 is SGHVS and CDR2 FNYEAQ. V lost 1 base and J 2 bases, leaving 10 bases between the germline ends. The CDR3 is 15 amino acids. The CDR3 region has the DNA TGTGCCAGCAGCTTAGGCGCGGGTACCACAGATACGCAGTATTTT. Protein sequence: CASSLGAGTTDTQYF.

V is TRBV28 and J is TRBJ2-4; possible D gene TRBD2, 5 bases. The CDR3 length is 14 residues. CDR1 is MDHEN, CDR2 SYDVKM, per germline. Trimming stripped 6 bases from V and 2 bases from J, with 11 bases between. CDR3 amino acids: CASSSAATKNIQYF. CDR3 DNA: TGTGCCAGCAGCTCAGCGGCAACCAAAAACATTCAGTACTTC. The complete variable domain, with remaining parts taken from reference TRBV28 and TRBJ2-4, reads DVKVTQSSRYLVKRTGEKVFLECVQDMDHENMFWYRQDPGLGLRLIYFSYDVKMKEKGDIPEGYSVSREKKERFSLILESASTNQTSMYLCASSSAATKNIQYFGAGTRLSVL.

In its sample, this clonotype was seen many times. This rearrangement joins TRBV4-2 to TRBJ2-7; 7 nucleotides line up with TRBD1. CDR1 and CDR2 (germline): LGHNA, YNFKEQ. V lost 5 bases and J lost 9; bases outside the gene matches: 10. CDR3 length: 13 residues. CDR3 loop: CASSAPDRERQYF. As DNA, the CDR3 is TGTGCCAGCAGCGCACCCGACAGGGAGCGGCAGTACTTC.

This clonotype was seen a few times. The J gene is TRBJ2-3, the V gene TRBV28; D unclear. This CDR3 is built from 14 residues. Trimming took 2 bases from V and 2 from J, leaving 8 bases between them. Germline V CDR1 and CDR2: MDHEN, SYDVKM. The CDR3 sequence: CASSLRPPTDTQYF. DNA for the CDR3: TGTGCCAGCAGTTTACGTCCACCCACAGATACGCAGTATTTT. Supplemented by reference TRBV28 and TRBJ2-3, the full variable domain reads DVKVTQSSRYLVKRTGEKVFLECVQDMDHENMFWYRQDPGLGLRLIYFSYDVKMKEKGDIPEGYSVSREKKERFSLILESASTNQTSMYLCASSLRPPTDTQYFGPGTRLTVL.

The table lists this clonotype with a few counts. CDR3 region: CSVTTGNQETQYF. The DNA for the CDR3 is TGCAGCGTGACTACAGGGAACCAAGAGACCCAGTACTTC. V is TRBV29-1 and J is TRBJ2-5, with a tentative D call TRBD1 (6 bases). Germline assignment: CDR1 SQVTM and CDR2 ANQGSEA. V lost 6 bases and J 0 bases, leaving 11 bases between the germline ends. The CDR3 runs to 13 residues.

This sequence joins TRBV7-6 and TRBJ2-7; D might be TRBD2 (5 bases). Germline CDR1 SGHVS, CDR2 FNYEAQ. CDR3 length equals 14 residues. Trimming took off 3 bases at V and 4 bases at J, with 13 bases between the two ends. DNA for the CDR3: TGTGCCAGCAGCTTGTCAGAGGGTCGGTACGAGCAGTACTTC. Translated: CASSLSEGRYEQYF.

The genes are TRBV20-1 and TRBJ2-3; 14 nucleotides line up with TRBD2. The CDR3 loop spans 17 amino acids. Germline CDR1 and CDR2: DFQATT and SNEGSKA (reference sequence). The V and J ends lost 3 bases and 2 bases, in that order; junction bases with no gene match: 7. CDR3 sequence: CSARSPGLAGATDTQYF. CDR3 DNA: TGCAGTGCTAGGAGTCCGGGACTAGCGGGGGCCACAGATACGCAGTATTTT.

This clonotype was recorded a few times. The chain carries TRBV10-3 and TRBJ2-7, with 7 bases aligning to TRBD2. The germline CDR1 and CDR2 sequences are ENHRY and SYGVKD. CDR3 length: 15 residues. V lost 2 bases, J lost 9 bases, and 13 bases stayed unmatched. The CDR3 sequence: CAISEAGREALGQYF. The CDR3 nucleotides read TGTGCCATCAGTGAGGCGGGACGGGAGGCCCTAGGGCAGTACTTC.

This clonotype occurred a few times. V is TRBV11-1 and J is TRBJ2-1; 7 nucleotides match TRBD2. V gave up 4 bases and J gave up 8 bases; unmatched junction bases: 11. The CDR3 sequence is 15 residues long. Germline V gene lookup returns CDR1 SGHAT and CDR2 FQDESV (reference sequence). Here the CDR3 reads CASSSPAGVGDEQFF. CDR3 nucleotide sequence: TGTGCCAGCAGCTCCCCGGCGGGAGTGGGTGATGAGCAGTTCTTC.